This is a list of T cell receptor beta chains from one sample in a study of lymphopenia after photon versus proton radiotherapy. This table comes from immunoSEQ multiplex PCR, and its TCRdb copy is limited to in-frame clones, with some not included. There are 6,500 or so clones in the sample; 90% to 95% occur only once, and roughly 10% lies in the top ten. The sample consisted of peripheral blood, taken from a patient treated with photon-based radiotherapy. These receptors came from a man aged 55-75 years with cholangiocarcinoma. Both conserved end residues are part of each CDR3. A D gene is named only where the DNA matches it firmly. Size is omitted from some rows. Given values are once, few, many or a class for expanded clones.

DNA	CDR3	D	size	J	V
TGCGCCAGCAGCTTAGTCTCTCTTGACGGGGAGCTGTTTTTT	CASSLVSLDGELFF	.	.	TRBJ2-2	TRBV5-1
TGTGCCAGCACCCCCATGACAGGCTCCTACGAGCAGTACTTC	CASTPMTGSYEQYF	.	.	TRBJ2-7	TRBV28
TGCGCCAGCAGCCAAGTAAACAGGGGGCGGGCTGAAGCTTTCTTT	CASSQVNRGRAEAFF	TRBD1	.	TRBJ1-1	TRBV4-3
TGCGCCAGCAGCCAAGATCCAGCGGGGGTTAACACCGGGGAGCTGTTTTTT	CASSQDPAGVNTGELFF	TRBD2	.	TRBJ2-2	TRBV4-3
TGTGCCAGCAGTCCCAATGGGGAGACCCAGTACTTC	CASSPNGETQYF	.	.	TRBJ2-5	TRBV6-6
TGTGCCATCAGGAGAGGGGGATCTTACAATGAGCAGTTCTTC	CAIRRGGSYNEQFF	.	.	TRBJ2-1	TRBV10-3
TGTGCCAGCTCACCTGTGACAGTTACTGAGCAGTTCTTC	CASSPVTVTEQFF	.	.	TRBJ2-1	TRBV18
TGTGCCAGCGCACCACTTAAAGGGGACTACGAGCAGTACTTC	CASAPLKGDYEQYF	.	few	TRBJ2-7	TRBV6-6
TGTGCCAGCAGGGGGGCTGGGAATTACGAGCAGTACTTC	CASRGAGNYEQYF	.	.	TRBJ2-7	TRBV25-1
TGTGCCAGCAGTTACTTCGAATCCACTGAAGCTTTCTTT	CASSYFESTEAFF	.	.	TRBJ1-1	TRBV6-5
TGTGCCAGCAGCTCCGGGACTCCGAGGAGATACGAGCAGTACTTC	CASSSGTPRRYEQYF	.	.	TRBJ2-7	TRBV5-6
TGTGCCAGCAGCCCTCGGACAGCTAGTAATTCACCCCTCCACTTT	CASSPRTASNSPLHF	.	.	TRBJ1-6	TRBV7-2
TGTGCCAGCAGCAAAAAATCGGACAGCCTAAACACCATATATTTT	CASSKKSDSLNTIYF	.	.	TRBJ1-3	TRBV9
TGTGCCAGCAGCCAAGGAGCCGGGACCCCAGGGGATGAGCAGTTCTTC	CASSQGAGTPGDEQFF	.	.	TRBJ2-1	TRBV7-8
TGCGCCAGCAGCTTGGGGAGCAATCAGCCCCAGCATTTT	CASSLGSNQPQHF	.	.	TRBJ1-5	TRBV5-1
TGTGCCAGCTCACCGGGGACACAAGAGACCCAGTACTTC	CASSPGTQETQYF	.	.	TRBJ2-5	TRBV18
TGTGCCAGCAGCTTGGTCCCGGGAGGGCCGGACCAAGAGACCCAGTACTTC	CASSLVPGGPDQETQYF	TRBD2	.	TRBJ2-5	TRBV5-5
TGTGCCAGCAGCTTGCCAGGGGGCAATCAGCCCCAGCATTTT	CASSLPGGNQPQHF	.	.	TRBJ1-5	TRBV7-8
TGTGCCAGTAGTATAGGAACTTACTTGAGGAATGAAAAACTGTTTTTT	CASSIGTYLRNEKLFF	.	.	TRBJ1-4	TRBV19